This T cell receptor beta chain was retrieved from a study of cytomegalovirus exposure and HLA in healthy donors. Overall study results and limits: A later analysis found that most CMV-associated TCR beta chains appeared HLA-restricted. Across all donors, roughly uniform sequencing depth was an assumption of the presence/absence analyses. The authors later found HLA-associated TCR beta chains more clonally expanded than equally common others. Rarity marked most TCR sequences, yet some public TCRs occurred in many donors.

Researchers ran the PCR with 60 Vbeta and 13 Jbeta primers. Clones were sequenced by immunoSEQ multiplex PCR, and TCRdb holds only the in-frame ones, with some missing. The repertoire holds 130,000 to 150,000 clones, with 75% to 85% as singletons. With 1 base clipped from V and 4 bases from J, the junction kept 1 base outside the gene matches. CDR1 and CDR2 (germline): LNHDA, SQIVND (reference sequence). There are 14 residues in the CDR3. This clone has more than one count but fewer than ten. The antigen is undetermined. The TCR sequence derives from a woman younger than 30 in good health and CMV-seropositive. The chain combines TRBV19 with TRBJ2-3; 8 bases fit TRBD2. The sample consisted of PBMCs. CDR3 loop: CASSIGTSPDTQYF. In nucleotides, the CDR3 is TGTGCCAGTAGTATAGGGACTAGCCCAGATACGCAGTATTTT.